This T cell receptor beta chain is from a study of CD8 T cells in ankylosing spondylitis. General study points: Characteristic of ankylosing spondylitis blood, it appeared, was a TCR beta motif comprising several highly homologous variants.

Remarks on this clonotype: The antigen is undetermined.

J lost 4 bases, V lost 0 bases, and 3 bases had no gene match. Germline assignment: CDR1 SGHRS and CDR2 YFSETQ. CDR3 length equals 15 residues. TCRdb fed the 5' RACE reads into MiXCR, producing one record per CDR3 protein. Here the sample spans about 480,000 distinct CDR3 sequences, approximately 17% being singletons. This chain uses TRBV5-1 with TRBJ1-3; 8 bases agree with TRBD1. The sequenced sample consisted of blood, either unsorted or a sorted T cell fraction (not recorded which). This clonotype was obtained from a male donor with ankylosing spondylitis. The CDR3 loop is CASSLDGQGGNTIYF. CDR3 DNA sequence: TGCGCCAGCAGCTTGGACGGACAGGGAGGAAACACCATATATTTT.